The clone carrying this T cell receptor (beta chain) was seen a few times. No antigen is known for it. The CDR3 has 18 residues. Germline CDR1 is MNHEY and CDR2 is SVGAGI. Trimming took 2 bases from V and 3 from J, leaving 23 bases between them. The Oncomine TCR Beta short-read assay sequenced DNA from cultured CD4+ T cells. TCRdb recomputed calls from the PCR reads with MiXCR, one row per CDR3 protein. The sample includes around 8,000 distinct CDR3 sequences, under 60% of them seen just once. The data belong to a study of vaccination and CD4 T cells after COVID-19. As for the study in general: Participants, all vaccine recipients, received two doses of either BNT162b2 or mRNA-1273. A median of approximately 96 days (range 35 to 161) separated diagnosis from post-COVID sampling.

Study outcomes and limitations: The study sampled relatively few convalescent patients and omitted early post-infection timepoints. From 21 to 38, the median of SARS-CoV-2-reactive clonotypes rose without reaching significance.

Treatment reported: approximately 9-day PBMC culture with coronavirus spike peptide pools or control peptides (ViraFEST assay). The unexposed donor gave CD4+ T cells before the COVID-19 pandemic (2011-2018). Sequencing input: CD4+ T cells from blood, cultured in vitro. The chain uses TRBV6-5 and TRBJ2-7; weak D call: TRBD2 (6 bases). This clonotype originated in a human donor in good health. CDR3 DNA: TGTGCCAGCAGTTACCAGAGCCCCCGGGGACTCAATGACTACGAGCAGTACTTC. It is translated as CASSYQSPRGLNDYEQYF.